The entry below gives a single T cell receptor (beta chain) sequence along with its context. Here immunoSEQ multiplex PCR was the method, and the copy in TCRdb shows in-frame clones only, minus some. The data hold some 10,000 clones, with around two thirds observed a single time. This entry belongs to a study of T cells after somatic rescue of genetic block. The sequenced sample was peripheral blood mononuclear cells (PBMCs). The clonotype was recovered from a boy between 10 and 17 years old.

The CDR3 reads CASSYVRGNTEAFF. CDR3 coding DNA: TGTGCCAGCAGTTACGTCAGGGGGAACACTGAAGCTTTCTTT. The V and J genes are TRBV6-5 and TRBJ1-1; a weak D match, TRBD1 (6 bases). This CDR3 region has 14 residues. The germline V gene has CDR1 MNHEY and CDR2 SVGAGI. Trimming removed 2 bases at V and 1 base at J, with 8 bases between.